This record concerns one T cell receptor (beta chain) sequence. Libraries were prepared by immunoSEQ multiplex PCR; TCRdb keeps only in-frame clonotypes and omits some of them. The table records about 430,000 clones, around nine tenths of them present only once. These data originate in a study of blood T cell repertoires in COVID-19. Germline CDR1 is MDHEN and CDR2 is SYDVKM. This CDR3 region has 14 residues. V was clipped by 2 bases and J by 6 bases; unmatched bases: 3. Sequencing was performed on PBMCs or T cells enriched from blood (not recorded which). The receptor comes from a young woman who had been exposed to COVID-19. The V and J genes are TRBV28 and TRBJ1-5; TRBD1 matches 8 bases. This CDR3 reads CASSLQGAIQPQHF. In nucleotides, the CDR3 is TGTGCCAGCAGTTTACAGGGGGCGATTCAGCCCCAGCATTTT.